This entry features one T cell receptor beta chain sequence. Its antigen is as yet unknown. The entry originates in a study of cytomegalovirus exposure and HLA in healthy donors. 60 Vbeta and 13 Jbeta primers were used in PCR. Sequenced by immunoSEQ multiplex PCR; TCRdb stores in-frame clones only, minus some. The sample carries tens of thousands of clones, around 62% recorded once. With 3 bases removed from V and 8 bases from J, the gap between germline ends came to 16 bases. CDR3 length equals 15 residues. CDR1 is LNHDA, CDR2 SQIVND, per germline (reference sequence). Study-wide points: DRB1 showed the most TCR associations and HLA-C the fewest in a later analysis, as rates varied by HLA locus.

Donors in the study were healthy people who gave bone marrow. This sequence joins TRBV19 and TRBJ1-4, with D possibly matching TRBD1 (6 bases). The clonotype comes from a human donor in good health. The sample consisted of PBMCs. CDR3 in DNA: TGTGCCAGTAGTATTCGCGGGCAGGGGTACGAAAAACTGTTTTTT. Protein: CASSIRGQGYEKLFF.